These T cell receptor beta chains were read from a single sample in a study of blood T cell repertoires in COVID-19. The assay was immunoSEQ multiplex PCR, and TCRdb's table has in-frame clones only and misses some. The table has some 700,000 clones, 85% to 90% seen once. The specimen sequenced was peripheral blood. The receptor source for this set is a young woman with acute or convalescent COVID-19. CDR3s include the opening cysteine and the closing phenylalanine or tryptophan. Fields, in order: clone size, D gene, J gene, V gene, CDR3 DNA, CDR3 protein. D genes are given only for firm matches. Clone size is given for some rows only: seen once, a few or many times, or a class if the clone is expanded.

clone_size: -; d_call: TRBD1; j_call: TRBJ2-2; v_call: TRBV9; cdr3_nt: TGTGCCAGCAGCGGGGACAGGGTGGCCGGGGAGCTGTTTTTT; cdr3_aa: CASSGDRVAGELFF
clone_size: -; d_call: TRBD1; j_call: TRBJ1-5; v_call: TRBV5-6; cdr3_nt: TGTGCCAGCAGCTTGGGGACAGGGAGGCAGCCCCAGCATTTT; cdr3_aa: CASSLGTGRQPQHF
clone_size: -; d_call: -; j_call: TRBJ1-1; v_call: TRBV12-5; cdr3_nt: TGTGCTAGTGGTCTCAGGGGACCCACTGAAGCTTTCTTT; cdr3_aa: CASGLRGPTEAFF
clone_size: -; d_call: -; j_call: TRBJ1-5; v_call: TRBV19; cdr3_nt: TGTGCCAGTACCCTCGGGGTTGAGCAGCCCCAGCATTTT; cdr3_aa: CASTLGVEQPQHF
clone_size: -; d_call: -; j_call: TRBJ2-1; v_call: TRBV4-1; cdr3_nt: TGCGCCAGCAGGCCGACTAGGGCCAATGAGCAGTTCTTC; cdr3_aa: CASRPTRANEQFF
clone_size: few; d_call: TRBD1; j_call: TRBJ1-1; v_call: TRBV5-6; cdr3_nt: TGTGCCAGCAGCGGCGGGGGACAGGGGAACACTGAAGCTTTCTTT; cdr3_aa: CASSGGGQGNTEAFF
clone_size: -; d_call: TRBD1; j_call: TRBJ1-1; v_call: TRBV27; cdr3_nt: TGTGCCAGCAGTTCCATACAGGGGGAAGGGACTGAAGCTTTCTTT; cdr3_aa: CASSSIQGEGTEAFF
clone_size: -; d_call: TRBD1; j_call: TRBJ1-6; v_call: TRBV29-1; cdr3_nt: TGCAGCGCCCGACAGGGGGAGAGATCACCCCTCCACTTT; cdr3_aa: CSARQGERSPLHF
clone_size: -; d_call: -; j_call: TRBJ1-2; v_call: TRBV6-6; cdr3_nt: TGTGCCAGCAAGAGAGTAAACTATGGCTACACCTTC; cdr3_aa: CASKRVNYGYTF
clone_size: -; d_call: -; j_call: TRBJ1-2; v_call: TRBV4-2; cdr3_nt: TGTGCCAGCAGCCAAGATTGGGGGGTAGGCTACACCTTC; cdr3_aa: CASSQDWGVGYTF
clone_size: once; d_call: TRBD1; j_call: TRBJ2-7; v_call: TRBV7-8; cdr3_nt: TGTGCCAGCAGCCGGGACAGGGGGGTCTACGAGCAGTACTTC; cdr3_aa: CASSRDRGVYEQYF
clone_size: once; d_call: -; j_call: TRBJ1-3; v_call: TRBV18; cdr3_nt: TGTGCCAGCTCACCCTCGGGTTCCAGCCCTGGAAACACCATATATTTT; cdr3_aa: CASSPSGSSPGNTIYF
clone_size: -; d_call: -; j_call: TRBJ2-3; v_call: TRBV24-1; cdr3_nt: TGTGCCACCAGTGATTTTCGGCAGGGTGCGGATACGCAGTATTTT; cdr3_aa: CATSDFRQGADTQYF